This entry lists 20 T cell receptor beta chains sequenced from one sample in a study of shared clonotypes between healthy human individuals. The repertoire was sequenced with immunoSEQ multiplex PCR; TCRdb's copy has only in-frame clones and lacks some. The sample holds a few million clones, around nine tenths seen once. The sample was naive CD4+ T cells sorted from blood. Noted subset: CD45RA+ positively selected. The receptors derive from a man between 18 and 35 years old in good health.

The gene calls are TRBV5-1 and TRBJ1-4; the match to TRBD1 covers 7 bases. Germline-derived CDR1 and CDR2 are SGHRS and YFSETQ. The CDR3 is made up of 16 amino acids. The V gene end was trimmed by 3 bases and the J gene end by 6 bases; junction bases not matched to a gene: 11. The DNA of the CDR3 is TGCGCCAGCAGCTACTTAGACAGGGCGTCTGATGAAAAACTGTTTTTT. It specifies CASSYLDRASDEKLFF.

This chain uses TRBV11-2 with TRBJ2-5; 13 bases match TRBD2. Germline CDR1 and CDR2: SGHAT and FQNNGV. Germline trimming cut 0 bases from V and 3 bases from J; bases unmatched to any gene: 4. The CDR3 has 17 amino acids. CDR3 in amino acids: CASSLDGTSGNEETQYF. CDR3 nucleotides: TGTGCCAGCAGCTTAGATGGGACTAGCGGGAACGAAGAGACCCAGTACTTC.

This chain joins TRBV7-9 and TRBJ2-5; 11 nucleotides agree with TRBD2. Germline V gene sequence: CDR1 SEHNR, CDR2 FQNEAQ (reference sequence). V lost 10 bases to trimming and J lost 2 bases; unmatched junction nucleotides: 6. The CDR3 has 14 amino acids. The chain's CDR3 is CATEGLAGQETQYF. The CDR3 DNA is TGTGCCACCGAAGGACTAGCGGGTCAAGAGACCCAGTACTTC.

This chain joins TRBV19 and TRBJ1-5; D remains ambiguous. The V and J ends lost 7 bases and 3 bases respectively, with 10 bases between them. Germline values: CDR1 LNHDA, CDR2 SQIVND (reference sequence). The CDR3 has 13 residues. The CDR3 loop reads CASIGQLNQPQHF. CDR3 nucleotides: TGTGCCAGTATAGGGCAGCTCAATCAGCCCCAGCATTTT.

This clone was recorded a few times. The chain uses TRBV28 and TRBJ2-2, with D tentatively TRBD2 (5 bases). In germline, CDR1 is MDHEN, CDR2 SYDVKM. V was cut by 3 bases and J by 3 bases, with 8 bases left in between. This CDR3 spans 14 amino acids. CDR3 DNA: TGTGCCAGCAGTTTTGGAGGTTACACCGGGGAGCTGTTTTTT. Amino acids: CASSFGGYTGELFF.

J is TRBJ2-7 and V is TRBV6-5, with 13 bases matching TRBD2. Germline CDR1 is MNHEY and CDR2 is SVGAGI. The CDR3 has 15 amino acids. Trimming cost V 4 bases and J 4 bases; bases outside gene matches: 4. For the CDR3, the DNA is TGTGCCAGCAGTTCTACTAGCGGGAGGGCTTACGAGCAGTACTTC. Protein sequence: CASSSTSGRAYEQYF.

The chain joins TRBV9 to TRBJ2-7, with a possible D match to TRBD1 (5 bases). Trimming left V 0 bases short and J 0 bases short, with 13 bases between. Germline CDR1 is SGDLS and CDR2 is YYNGEE. The CDR3 totals 16 residues. CDR3 loop: CASSVESTALSYEQYF. The CDR3 DNA sequence: TGTGCCAGCAGCGTAGAATCGACAGCGCTCTCCTACGAGCAGTACTTC.

The V gene is TRBV11-2, the J gene TRBJ2-7; TRBD2 agrees at 7 bases. After removal of 3 bases from V and 2 bases from J, the junction contained 13 bases not matched to a gene. Germline-derived CDR1 and CDR2 are SGHAT and FQNNGV. CDR3 length: 17 amino acids. The CDR3 sequence is CASSFNDGRGFTYEQYF. In DNA form, the CDR3 reads TGTGCCAGCAGCTTCAACGATGGGCGGGGGTTTACCTACGAGCAGTACTTC. Variable domain in full (rest from reference TRBV11-2 and TRBJ2-7): EAGVAQSPRYKIIEKRQSVAFWCNPISGHATLYWYQQILGQGPKLLIQFQNNGVVDDSQLPKDRFSAERLKGVDSTLKIQPAKLEDSAVYLCASSFNDGRGFTYEQYFGPGTRLTVT.

The chain couples TRBV19 to TRBJ1-1; D is unclear. The V end was cut by 7 bases, the J end by 0 bases, with 12 bases between. From germline, CDR1 is LNHDA and CDR2 SQIVND (reference sequence). CDR3 length equals 14 residues. The CDR3 here is CASTPTTVNTEAFF. The CDR3 bases are TGTGCCAGTACCCCTACGACGGTGAACACTGAAGCTTTCTTT.

V gene TRBV5-4 combines with J gene TRBJ1-4; the match to TRBD1 covers 8 bases. The CDR3 loop spans 16 amino acids. Germline CDR1 SGHNT, CDR2 YYREEE (reference sequence). The ends lost 3 bases at V and 7 bases at J; junction bases unmatched: 11. The CDR3: CASSWTGQGEVEKLFF. In DNA form, the CDR3 reads TGTGCCAGCAGCTGGACTGGACAGGGAGAAGTTGAAAAACTGTTTTTT.

The rearrangement uses TRBV6-1 and TRBJ1-2; tentative D call: TRBD1 (5 bases). This CDR3 contains 11 residues. Between the trimmed V and J ends, which lost 8 bases and 2 bases, there was a span of 6 bases. Germline CDR1 MNHNS, CDR2 SASEGT. DNA for the CDR3: TGTGCCAGCTACAGGAACTATGGCTACACCTTC. It is translated as CASYRNYGYTF.

This clone was observed once. The chain is built from TRBV10-3 and TRBJ2-7; 7 positions agree with TRBD2. This CDR3 has 16 residues. Trimming at V came to 2 bases and at J to 4 bases, leaving 11 bases not matched to a gene. Germline-derived CDR1 and CDR2 are ENHRY and SYGVKD. CDR3 in DNA: TGTGCCATCAGTGAGACCGAGACGGGAGGCCTTTACGAGCAGTACTTC. Translating it yields CAISETETGGLYEQYF.

This chain joins TRBV6-1 and TRBJ2-1; 7 nucleotides match TRBD1. CDR3 length: 15 amino acids. The V gene's germline CDR1 is MNHNS and CDR2 SASEGT. The V segment lost 8 bases and the J segment 0 bases; nucleotides outside the gene matches: 7. The CDR3 DNA reads TGTGCCAGCGACAGGGCCCAAAGCTCCTACAATGAGCAGTTCTTC. The encoded protein is CASDRAQSSYNEQFF.

This rearrangement joins TRBV19 to TRBJ2-5; TRBD2 matches 7 bases. Germline trimming cut 3 bases from V and 3 bases from J; bases unmatched to any gene: 7. Germline loops: CDR1 LNHDA, CDR2 SQIVND (reference sequence). This CDR3 has 15 residues. CDR3 protein: CASSMPGLPKETQYF. CDR3 DNA sequence: TGTGCCAGTAGTATGCCGGGACTACCGAAAGAGACCCAGTACTTC.

The chain has TRBV7-8 and TRBJ2-1; D is possibly TRBD1 or TRBD2 (5 bases each). V gave up 10 bases and J gave up 0 bases, with 19 bases separating them. Germline V lookup: CDR1 SGHVS, CDR2 FQNEAQ. The CDR3 extends over 16 amino acids. DNA for the CDR3: TGTGCCACCTCCCACGGAGCAGGGAGCTCCTACAATGAGCAGTTCTTC. It specifies CATSHGAGSSYNEQFF. Full variable domain (rest looked up from reference TRBV7-8 and TRBJ2-1): GAGVSQSPRYKVAKRGQDVALRCDPISGHVSLFWYQQALGQGPEFLTYFQNEAQLDKSGLPSDRFFAERPEGSVSTLKIQRTQQEDSAVYLCATSHGAGSSYNEQFFGPGTRLTVL.

The CDR3 coding sequence is TGTGCCAGCTCACCACCCGCCAGCGGGGGGTTCTCCTACGAGCAGTACTTC. This codes for CASSPPASGGFSYEQYF. The chain has TRBV18 and TRBJ2-7; 9 bases agree with TRBD2. V lost 0 bases to trimming and J lost 0 bases; unmatched junction nucleotides: 6. Germline V lookup: CDR1 KGHSH, CDR2 LQKENI. There are 17 residues in the CDR3.

About this clone: The same CDR3 also results from other DNA sequences found in this sample. The chain has TRBV5-1 and TRBJ2-1, with D unresolved. Trimming left V 0 bases short and J 4 bases short, with 11 bases between. The CDR3 runs to 15 residues. The V gene's germline CDR1 is SGHRS and CDR2 YFSETQ. The CDR3 bases are TGCGCCAGCAGCTTGGCGGTAGCCGATTACAATGAGCAGTTCTTC. Translating gives CASSLAVADYNEQFF.

In regard to this clone: Within the sample, other DNA sequences also encode this same CDR3. V and J are TRBV6-5 and TRBJ2-1; D may be TRBD2 (5 bases). The CDR3 is 15 amino acids. Germline CDR1 is MNHEY and CDR2 is SVGAGI. The V gene lost 2 bases and the J gene lost 2 bases, with 10 bases spanning the gap. The CDR3 loop reads CASSYGLAAYNEQFF. The CDR3 DNA reads TGTGCCAGCAGTTACGGTCTAGCCGCCTACAATGAGCAGTTCTTC.

The V and J genes are TRBV5-1 and TRBJ2-2; 13 bases line up with TRBD2. CDR1 is SGHRS, CDR2 YFSETQ, per germline. CDR3 length equals 19 residues. The V segment lost 8 bases and the J segment 5 bases; nucleotides outside the gene matches: 18. The CDR3 sequence: CASKSGLAGVIVGTGELFF. The CDR3 DNA follows: TGCGCCAGTAAGAGCGGACTAGCGGGAGTTATTGTGGGGACCGGGGAGCTGTTTTTT.

Concerning this clone: Other DNA variants within this sample encode the same CDR3. The chain recombines TRBV2 with TRBJ1-2; 12 bases agree with TRBD1. Looked up from germline, CDR1 is SNHLY and CDR2 is FYNNEI. This CDR3 spans 14 amino acids. V shed 4 bases and J 6 bases; nucleotides not matched to a gene: 3. Here the CDR3 reads CASSVGTGGNGYTF. For the CDR3, the DNA is TGTGCCAGCAGTGTGGGGACAGGGGGCAATGGCTACACCTTC.